This is a list of T cell receptor beta chains from one sample in a study of beta chain features in type 1 diabetes. The table came from immunoSEQ multiplex PCR; TCRdb's copy has only in-frame clones and leaves some out. The sample contains about 270,000 clones, roughly an eighth of which appear only once. The sample consisted of naive CD4+ T cells from blood. These receptors were obtained from a woman aged 40 to 50 in good health. Each CDR3 is given with its conserved first and last residue. Each record gives: clone size, D gene, J gene, V gene, CDR3 DNA, CDR3 protein. A D gene is named only where the DNA matches it firmly. Where a row states a size, it is once, few, many or the class of an expanded clone; other rows omit it.

clone_size: few
d_call: TRBD1
j_call: TRBJ1-5
v_call: TRBV2
cdr3_nt: TGTGCCAGCAGGGGACAGGGGGTTAGCAATCAGCCCCAGCATTTT
cdr3_aa: CASRGQGVSNQPQHF

clone_size: few
d_call: -
j_call: TRBJ1-1
v_call: TRBV5-4
cdr3_nt: TGTGCCAGCAGCGGGTCGGGGGAAGCTTTCTTT
cdr3_aa: CASSGSGEAFF

clone_size: few
d_call: TRBD2
j_call: TRBJ2-5
v_call: TRBV5-4
cdr3_nt: TGTGCCAGCAGCTTCCAAGCGGGGGGGCTGGAGACCCAGTACTTC
cdr3_aa: CASSFQAGGLETQYF

clone_size: many
d_call: TRBD2
j_call: TRBJ2-7
v_call: TRBV4-2
cdr3_nt: TGTGCCAGCAGCCAGGAGACTAGCGGGGGGTCCGAGCAGTACTTC
cdr3_aa: CASSQETSGGSEQYF

clone_size: few
d_call: -
j_call: TRBJ1-2
v_call: TRBV18
cdr3_nt: TGTGCCAGCTCAACCAGTTCGGCTAGCTACTATGGCTACACCTTC
cdr3_aa: CASSTSSASYYGYTF

clone_size: -
d_call: TRBD2
j_call: TRBJ2-1
v_call: TRBV5-1
cdr3_nt: TGCGCCAGCAGCACCTCCTGGGGGGGCTCCTACAATGAGCAGTTCTTC
cdr3_aa: CASSTSWGGSYNEQFF

clone_size: few
d_call: -
j_call: TRBJ2-5
v_call: TRBV7-9
cdr3_nt: TGTGCCAGCAGCTTAAGCGCGGGTTCTGAGACCCAGTACTTC
cdr3_aa: CASSLSAGSETQYF

clone_size: -
d_call: -
j_call: TRBJ2-1
v_call: TRBV2
cdr3_nt: TGTGCCAGTATGACCTTAGCGGCTGAGCAGTTCTTC
cdr3_aa: CASMTLAAEQFF

clone_size: few
d_call: -
j_call: TRBJ2-3
v_call: TRBV5-1
cdr3_nt: TGCGCCAGCACCCAGGGTTTCGGTACAGATACGCAGTATTTT
cdr3_aa: CASTQGFGTDTQYF

clone_size: few
d_call: TRBD1
j_call: TRBJ1-2
v_call: TRBV2
cdr3_nt: TGTGCCAGCAGTGCCACAGGGGGCAGGGGCTACACCTTC
cdr3_aa: CASSATGGRGYTF

clone_size: -
d_call: -
j_call: TRBJ2-3
v_call: TRBV25-1
cdr3_nt: TGTGCCACTACACGCGAGGCTACGCAGTATTTT
cdr3_aa: CATTREATQYF

clone_size: few
d_call: -
j_call: TRBJ1-5
v_call: TRBV19
cdr3_nt: TGTGCCAGTAGTCAGGGGAAGAATCAGCCCCAGCATTTT
cdr3_aa: CASSQGKNQPQHF

clone_size: -
d_call: TRBD2
j_call: TRBJ2-2
v_call: TRBV29-1
cdr3_nt: TGCAGCGGGAGGACGGGGGGTCGAGTCGGGGAGCTGTTTTTT
cdr3_aa: CSGRTGGRVGELFF

clone_size: many
d_call: -
j_call: TRBJ2-1
v_call: TRBV4-3
cdr3_nt: TGCGCCAGCAGCCAAGACCGGGGGAGCTCCTACAATGAGCAGTTCTTC
cdr3_aa: CASSQDRGSSYNEQFF

clone_size: -
d_call: TRBD1
j_call: TRBJ1-2
v_call: TRBV2
cdr3_nt: TGTGCCAGCAGCCCAGGGGGCCCTGGCTACACCTTC
cdr3_aa: CASSPGGPGYTF

clone_size: few
d_call: -
j_call: TRBJ1-5
v_call: TRBV6-5
cdr3_nt: TGTGCCAGCAGTTCCACGAGGGATCAGCCCCAGCATTTT
cdr3_aa: CASSSTRDQPQHF

clone_size: -
d_call: -
j_call: TRBJ1-6
v_call: TRBV6-6
cdr3_nt: TGTGCCAGCAACTCTCTAGGGGATTCCTATAATTCACCCCTCCACTTT
cdr3_aa: CASNSLGDSYNSPLHF

clone_size: few
d_call: -
j_call: TRBJ1-1
v_call: TRBV29-1
cdr3_nt: TGCAGCGCCCGGCCAGCGGGCGACATGAACACTGAAGCTTTCTTT
cdr3_aa: CSARPAGDMNTEAFF

clone_size: -
d_call: TRBD1
j_call: TRBJ1-2
v_call: TRBV11-2
cdr3_nt: TGTGCCAGCAGCCTAACTCGGACAGGGGTCGGTACCTTC
cdr3_aa: CASSLTRTGVGTF

clone_size: -
d_call: -
j_call: TRBJ1-6
v_call: TRBV5-5
cdr3_nt: TGTGCCAGCAGCTTGGACAGGGACGATTCACCCCTCCACTTT
cdr3_aa: CASSLDRDDSPLHF

clone_size: -
d_call: TRBD1
j_call: TRBJ1-5
v_call: TRBV4-1
cdr3_nt: TGCGCCAGCAGCCCCCTCGGGACAGGTCTCAATCAGCCCCAGCATTTT
cdr3_aa: CASSPLGTGLNQPQHF

clone_size: -
d_call: TRBD1
j_call: TRBJ1-2
v_call: TRBV6-6
cdr3_nt: TGTGCCAGCAGCCGAGACAGGGCCGGTGGCTACACCTTC
cdr3_aa: CASSRDRAGGYTF

clone_size: few
d_call: -
j_call: TRBJ2-7
v_call: TRBV7-6
cdr3_nt: TGTGCCAGCAGCTCCAGGGTTTCCTCCTCCTACGAGCAGTACTTC
cdr3_aa: CASSSRVSSSYEQYF

clone_size: -
d_call: TRBD1
j_call: TRBJ2-3
v_call: TRBV2
cdr3_nt: TGTGCCAGCAGTGAAAGACAGGGCAACACAGATACGCAGTATTTT
cdr3_aa: CASSERQGNTDTQYF

clone_size: -
d_call: TRBD2
j_call: TRBJ2-7
v_call: TRBV5-1
cdr3_nt: TGCGCCAGCAGCCCAGATAGCGGGGGTACCGACTACGAGCAGTACTTC
cdr3_aa: CASSPDSGGTDYEQYF

clone_size: few
d_call: TRBD1
j_call: TRBJ1-4
v_call: TRBV19
cdr3_nt: TGTGCCAGCCTTGACAGGGCAACTAATGAAAAACTGTTTTTT
cdr3_aa: CASLDRATNEKLFF

clone_size: -
d_call: TRBD1
j_call: TRBJ2-7
v_call: TRBV15
cdr3_nt: TGTGCCACCAGCAGAGTGCCGGACAGGGGGTTCCCCTACGAGCAGTACTTC
cdr3_aa: CATSRVPDRGFPYEQYF

clone_size: -
d_call: TRBD1
j_call: TRBJ1-1
v_call: TRBV7-8
cdr3_nt: TGTACCAGCAGCTTAGCGATCACGGGACAGCTGAACACTGAAGCTTTCTTT
cdr3_aa: CTSSLAITGQLNTEAFF

clone_size: -
d_call: -
j_call: TRBJ2-5
v_call: TRBV4-3
cdr3_nt: TGCGCCAGCAGCCTGTCCGGGGCGCGGGGAGAGACCCAGTACTTC
cdr3_aa: CASSLSGARGETQYF

clone_size: few
d_call: TRBD1
j_call: TRBJ1-3
v_call: TRBV5-1
cdr3_nt: TGCGCCAGCAGCCCGGGACAGGGGAACAGAAACACCATATATTTT
cdr3_aa: CASSPGQGNRNTIYF

clone_size: -
d_call: -
j_call: TRBJ2-7
v_call: TRBV5-5
cdr3_nt: TGTGCCAGCAGCCTCGGGAACTACGAGCAGTACTTC
cdr3_aa: CASSLGNYEQYF

clone_size: -
d_call: -
j_call: TRBJ2-1
v_call: TRBV15
cdr3_nt: TGTGCCACCAGCAGAGATCTTAGAAATGAGCAGTTCTTC
cdr3_aa: CATSRDLRNEQFF

clone_size: few
d_call: -
j_call: TRBJ1-1
v_call: TRBV7-2
cdr3_nt: TGTGCCAGCAGCTTAGTTAATCAAGCCAACACTGAAGCTTTCTTT
cdr3_aa: CASSLVNQANTEAFF

clone_size: few
d_call: TRBD1
j_call: TRBJ1-6
v_call: TRBV9
cdr3_nt: TGTGCCAGCAGCGTACGACAGGGGAATAATTCACCCCTCCACTTT
cdr3_aa: CASSVRQGNNSPLHF

clone_size: -
d_call: -
j_call: TRBJ2-5
v_call: TRBV10-3
cdr3_nt: TGTGCCATCAGTGGGGACAAGCAAGAGACCCAGTACTTC
cdr3_aa: CAISGDKQETQYF

clone_size: few
d_call: TRBD2
j_call: TRBJ2-5
v_call: TRBV5-4
cdr3_nt: TGTGCCAGCAGCCCCGGGACTAGCGGGGGGGCCGGGGAGACCCAGTACTTC
cdr3_aa: CASSPGTSGGAGETQYF

clone_size: few
d_call: -
j_call: TRBJ2-7
v_call: TRBV5-4
cdr3_nt: TGTGCCAGCAGCTTGGCGGGGGAATACGAGCAGTACTTC
cdr3_aa: CASSLAGEYEQYF

clone_size: -
d_call: -
j_call: TRBJ1-4
v_call: TRBV18
cdr3_nt: TGTGCCAGCTCACCCAACAGGGTACCTAATGAAAAACTGTTTTTT
cdr3_aa: CASSPNRVPNEKLFF

clone_size: few
d_call: -
j_call: TRBJ2-3
v_call: TRBV4-2
cdr3_nt: TGTGCCAGCAGCCAAGGTCGCGCAGGGTCGATCACAGATACGCAGTATTTT
cdr3_aa: CASSQGRAGSITDTQYF

clone_size: -
d_call: TRBD1
j_call: TRBJ1-2
v_call: TRBV7-9
cdr3_nt: TGTGCCAGCAGCTCGGACAGGGGAGTCTATGGCTACACCTTC
cdr3_aa: CASSSDRGVYGYTF

clone_size: -
d_call: -
j_call: TRBJ2-3
v_call: TRBV7-8
cdr3_nt: TGTGCCAGCAGCTTACCAGGGGATACGCAGTATTTT
cdr3_aa: CASSLPGDTQYF

clone_size: few
d_call: -
j_call: TRBJ2-5
v_call: TRBV27
cdr3_nt: TGTGCCAGCAGTTTCAGGGTCGGGGAGACCCAGTACTTC
cdr3_aa: CASSFRVGETQYF